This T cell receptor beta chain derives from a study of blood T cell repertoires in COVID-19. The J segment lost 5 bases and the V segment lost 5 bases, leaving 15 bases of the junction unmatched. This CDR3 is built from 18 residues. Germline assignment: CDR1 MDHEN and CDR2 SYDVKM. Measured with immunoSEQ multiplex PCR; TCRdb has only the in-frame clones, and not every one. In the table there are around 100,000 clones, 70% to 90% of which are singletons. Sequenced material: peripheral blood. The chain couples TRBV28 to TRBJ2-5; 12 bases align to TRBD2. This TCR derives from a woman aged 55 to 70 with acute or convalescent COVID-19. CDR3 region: CASSPSYASGRARETQYF. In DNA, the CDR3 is TGTGCCAGCAGTCCCTCCTACGCTAGCGGGAGGGCCCGGGAGACCCAGTACTTC.